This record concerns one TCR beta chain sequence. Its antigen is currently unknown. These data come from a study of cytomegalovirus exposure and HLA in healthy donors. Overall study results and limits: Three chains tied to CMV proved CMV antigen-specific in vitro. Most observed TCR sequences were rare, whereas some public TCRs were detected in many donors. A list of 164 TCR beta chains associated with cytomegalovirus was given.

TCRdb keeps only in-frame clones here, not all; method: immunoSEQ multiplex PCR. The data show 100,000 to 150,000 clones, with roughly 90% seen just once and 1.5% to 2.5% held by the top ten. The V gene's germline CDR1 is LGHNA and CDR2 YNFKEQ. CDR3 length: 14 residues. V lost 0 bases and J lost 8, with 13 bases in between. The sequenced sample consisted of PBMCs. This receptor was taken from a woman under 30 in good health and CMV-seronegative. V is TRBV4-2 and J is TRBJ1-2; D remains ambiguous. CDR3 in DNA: TGTGCCAGCAGCCAAGACCGAGGGCCTGGGGGCTACACCTTC. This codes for CASSQDRGPGGYTF.